This T cell receptor beta chain appears in the sequencing data of a study of blood T cell repertoires in COVID-19. As for the study in general: Both acute and convalescent COVID-19 samples were obtained from the United States, Italy and Spain.

Germline V gene sequence: CDR1 MDHEN, CDR2 SYDVKM. The CDR3 runs to 15 residues. J lost 0 bases, V lost 5 bases, and 6 bases had no gene match. Data came from immunoSEQ multiplex PCR; TCRdb stores just in-frame clones and leaves some out. The sample lists approximately 71,000 clones; less than 95% were seen once. The receptor comes from a woman under 30 with acute or convalescent COVID-19. V gene TRBV28 combines with J gene TRBJ1-1, with TRBD1 matching over 7 bases. The specimen sequenced was peripheral blood. The CDR3 sequence is CASSRGGTVNTEAFF. For the CDR3, the DNA is TGTGCCAGCAGTCGGGGGGGGACAGTGAACACTGAAGCTTTCTTT.